These 19 T cell receptor beta chains were sequenced from one sample in a study of T-cell memory formation after mild COVID-19. TCRdb passed the 5' RACE reads through MiXCR, listing each CDR3 protein once. The sample holds about 100,000 distinct CDR3 sequences; 11% are singletons and the top ten take around 39%. The specimen sequenced was PBMCs or a T cell subset sorted from them (not recorded which). These receptor sequences come from a man aged 18 to 35 who had mild COVID-19 (a few samples of this study predate the infection). Cell type and time point are not known.

This clonotype has more than one count but fewer than ten. The V gene is TRBV7-9, the J gene TRBJ1-2; D ambiguous. This CDR3 has 12 amino acids. V was clipped by 1 base and J by 3 bases, with 3 bases between them. Germline CDR1 and CDR2: SEHNR and FQNEAQ (reference sequence). The CDR3 DNA is TGTGCCAGCAGCTTAGACTACTATGGCTACACCTTC. Amino acid sequence: CASSLDYYGYTF.

This clonotype was seen a single time. The chain has TRBV7-9 and TRBJ2-1; D may match TRBD1 or TRBD2 (6 bases each). V was trimmed by 10 bases and J by 1 base, leaving 11 bases between them. CDR1 is SEHNR, CDR2 FQNEAQ, per germline (reference sequence). The CDR3 extends over 13 amino acids. The CDR3: CATGGISYNEQFF. The CDR3 DNA follows: TGTGCCACCGGGGGCATTTCCTACAATGAGCAGTTCTTC.

This clonotype was observed a handful of times. The chain uses TRBV6-2 or TRBV6-3 and TRBJ2-1; 12 positions match TRBD2. V gave up 6 bases and J gave up 6 bases; unmatched junction bases: 6. Germline V gene lookup returns CDR1 MNHEY and CDR2 SVGEGT. This CDR3 comprises 15 residues. This CDR3 reads CASRSSGGAFNEQFF. CDR3 in DNA: TGTGCCAGCAGGTCTAGCGGGGGGGCTTTCAATGAGCAGTTCTTC.

This clonotype was counted ten times or more. The CDR3: CASSTPGGNTEAFF. The CDR3 DNA reads as TGCGCCAGCAGCACCCCCGGGGGCAACACTGAAGCTTTCTTT. The chain recombines TRBV5-1 with TRBJ1-1; D may be TRBD1 (6 bases). Germline loops: CDR1 SGHRS, CDR2 YFSETQ. CDR3 length: 14 residues. Trimming removed 4 bases at V and 2 bases at J, with 12 bases between.

The chain combines TRBV10-3 with TRBJ2-6, with TRBD1 identical over 8 bases. The CDR3 is made up of 15 amino acids. The germline V gene has CDR1 ENHRY and CDR2 SYGVKD. V was clipped by 9 bases and J by 2 bases; unmatched bases: 6. CDR3 sequence reads: CAMGTGGTGANVLTF. Here the CDR3 DNA reads TGTGCCATGGGGACAGGAGGTACTGGGGCCAACGTCCTGACTTTC.

This clonotype was counted between two and nine times. V and J are TRBV11-3 and TRBJ1-5, with D possibly TRBD1 on 5 matching bases. Germline CDR1 is SGHNT and CDR2 is YENEEA. Trimming shortened V by 5 bases and J by 6 bases, and 17 bases separated the two germline ends. CDR3 length: 15 residues. This CDR3 is CASSPKRGKTQPQHF. The CDR3 region has the DNA TGTGCCAGCAGCCCTAAGCGGGGGAAAACTCAGCCCCAGCATTTT.

This clonotype was recorded at least ten times. The V and J genes are TRBV7-6 and TRBJ2-3, with 9 positions matching TRBD2. The junction had 10 bases not matched to a gene; V was cut back by 1 base and J by 8 bases. The CDR3 contains 16 residues. The germline CDR1 and CDR2 sequences are SGHVS and FNYEAQ. The DNA of the CDR3 is TGTGCCAGCAGCTTAGTGACTAGCGGCCAGGGAGCTACGCAGTATTTT. Translated, it gives CASSLVTSGQGATQYF.

This clonotype was counted many times. This sequence joins TRBV10-3 and TRBJ2-7; TRBD2 matches 9 bases. The germline CDR1 and CDR2 sequences are ENHRY and SYGVKD. The J segment lost 3 bases and the V segment lost 8 bases, leaving 5 bases of the junction unmatched. This CDR3 has 13 amino acids. The CDR3, as DNA: TGTGCCATCGGTTCTAGCGGGGACTACGAGCAGTACTTC. Translated: CAIGSSGDYEQYF.

The chain recombines TRBV9 with TRBJ2-7, with TRBD2 matching over 7 bases. The ends lost 0 bases at V and 4 bases at J; junction bases unmatched: 7. This CDR3 is built from 15 residues. Germline V CDR1 and CDR2: SGDLS, YYNGEE. The DNA of the CDR3 is TGTGCCAGCAGCGTAGAGGAGGGAGGGGTATACGAGCAGTACTTC. Translating it yields CASSVEEGGVYEQYF.

This clonotype was counted at least ten times. The rearrangement joins TRBV27 to TRBJ2-3, with D hard to call. The germline V gene has CDR1 MNHEY and CDR2 SMNVEV (reference sequence). With 6 bases removed from V and 0 bases from J, the gap between germline ends came to 4 bases. CDR3 length: 12 residues. Here the CDR3 reads CASSYSTDTQYF. CDR3 in DNA: TGTGCCAGCAGCTACAGCACAGATACGCAGTATTTT.

This chain joins TRBV27 and TRBJ2-3, with D possibly TRBD2 on 5 matching bases. This CDR3 is 12 amino acids long. V was cut by 6 bases and J by 1 base, with 5 bases left in between. CDR1 and CDR2 (germline): MNHEY, SMNVEV (reference sequence). CDR3 nucleotides: TGTGCCAGCAGCGGGGGCACAGATACGCAGTATTTT. It translates to CASSGGTDTQYF.

This chain connects TRBV12-3 or TRBV12-4 to TRBJ2-4; 10 bases map to TRBD1. The J segment lost 16 bases and the V segment lost 4 bases, leaving 10 bases of the junction unmatched. The CDR3 has 13 residues. This CDR3 is CASSSETGTGAYF. As DNA, the CDR3 is TGTGCCAGCAGTTCCGAAACCGGGACAGGGGCCTACTTC.

The genes are TRBV7-2 and TRBJ2-3, with 10 bases lining up with TRBD2. From germline, CDR1 is SGHTA and CDR2 FQGNSA. CDR3 length equals 18 residues. Unmatched junction bases numbered 10, after V lost 3 bases and J lost 1 base. CDR3 loop: CASSFVLIAGGRTDTQYF. DNA of the CDR3: TGTGCCAGCAGCTTTGTCCTAATAGCGGGGGGTCGCACAGATACGCAGTATTTT. Full variable domain (missing parts from reference TRBV7-2 and TRBJ2-3): GAGVSQSPSNKVTEKGKDVELRCDPISGHTALYWYRQSLGQGLEFLIYFQGNSAPDKSGLPSDRFSAERTGGSVSTLTIQRTQQEDSAVYLCASSFVLIAGGRTDTQYFGPGTRLTVL.

CDR3 residues: CASSYTAGGGGETQYF. For the CDR3, the DNA is TGCGCCAGCAGTTACACAGCAGGGGGTGGTGGAGAGACCCAGTACTTC. The chain couples TRBV5-1 to TRBJ2-5; 7 bases are a match to TRBD1. This CDR3 is 16 amino acids long. V lost 5 bases to trimming and J lost 4 bases; unmatched junction nucleotides: 14. CDR1 and CDR2 (germline): SGHRS, YFSETQ.

The chain couples TRBV12-3 or TRBV12-4 to TRBJ1-5; 9 bases align to TRBD1. This CDR3 spans 13 amino acids. The ends lost 8 bases at V and 7 bases at J; junction bases unmatched: 6. The CDR3 coding sequence is TGTGCCAGCCGGACAGGGGATTGGCAGCCCCAGCATTTT. Protein product: CASRTGDWQPQHF.

There are many counts of this clonotype. The genes are TRBV7-9 and TRBJ1-2, with 11 bases matching TRBD1. This CDR3 has 15 amino acids. V shed 5 bases, J shed 7 bases, and the junction held 9 bases outside the gene matches. Germline CDR1 is SEHNR and CDR2 is FQNEAQ (reference sequence). CDR3: CASSPSGQGASGYTF. CDR3 sequence (DNA): TGTGCCAGCAGCCCAAGTGGACAGGGGGCGAGTGGCTACACCTTC.

The table lists this clonotype with a few counts. This chain links TRBV27 with TRBJ1-1; TRBD1 aligns across 12 bases. The CDR3 runs 17 residues. CDR1 is MNHEY and CDR2 is SMNVEV in the germline V gene (reference sequence). The ends lost 5 bases at V and 4 bases at J; junction bases unmatched: 11. CDR3 residues: CASSAGTGGGLGTEAFF. CDR3 bases: TGTGCCAGCAGTGCGGGGACAGGGGGCGGATTAGGCACTGAAGCTTTCTTT.

This clonotype was recorded a few times. This chain joins TRBV7-9 and TRBJ2-7; tentative D call: TRBD1 (5 bases). Germline-derived CDR1 and CDR2 are SEHNR and FQNEAQ (reference sequence). The CDR3 has 12 amino acids. Trimming left V 8 bases short and J 5 bases short, with 13 bases between. The CDR3 here is CASAPGFDEQYF. CDR3 nucleotides: TGTGCCAGCGCCCCAGGGTTCGACGAGCAGTACTTC.

With regard to this clonotype: The junction differs from germline at one of its ends, possibly a read error. The chain employs TRBV7-9 and TRBJ2-3; TRBD2 matches 8 bases. CDR1 SEHNR and CDR2 FQNEAQ come from the germline V gene (reference sequence). The CDR3 has 17 amino acids. The CDR3 region is CSSSLGWAGLGGDTQYF. The CDR3, as DNA: TGTTCCAGCAGCTTAGGCTGGGCGGGACTAGGGGGAGATACGCAGTATTTT.